The 19 T cell receptor beta chains in this list originate from one sample, sequenced in a study of T cells in Graves' hyperthyroidism and ophthalmopathy. Using RNA transcripts as the source, TCR beta CDR3 regions were amplified. The TCR CDR3 first-round RT-PCR relied on the HTBI primer set. TCRdb reprocessed the multiplex PCR reads via MiXCR and lists one record per CDR3 protein. The data show about 300,000 distinct CDR3 sequences, 16% seen once. Sequencing was performed on blood. The origin of the receptors is a man aged 30-40 years with Graves' hyperthyroidism.

This clonotype showed up just a few times. The CDR3: CASSPGPTPGYNEQFF. The CDR3 nucleotides read TGTGCCAGCAGTCCCGGACCAACCCCGGGGTACAATGAGCAGTTCTTC. The chain joins TRBV12-3 or TRBV12-4 to TRBJ2-1, with D possibly TRBD2 on 5 matching bases. Deletions cut 5 bases from V and 4 bases from J, with 18 bases between. The CDR3 is made up of 16 amino acids.

This clonotype came up a few times. V is TRBV12-3 or TRBV12-4 and J is TRBJ2-1; 7 nucleotides match TRBD2. There are 24 residues in the CDR3. After removal of 0 bases from V and 1 base from J, the junction contained 27 bases not matched to a gene. CDR3 region: CASSLAAARSGKKGGRPSYNEQFF. In DNA, the CDR3 is TGTGCCAGCAGTTTAGCGGCCGCAAGGTCTGGCAAGAAGGGAGGGAGGCCATCCTACAATGAGCAGTTCTTC.

This sequence joins TRBV7-2 and TRBJ2-7; TRBD2 matches 8 bases. CDR3 size: 13 residues. Trimming took 7 bases from V and 6 from J; bases not matched to a gene: 8. Germline CDR1 and CDR2: SGHTA and FQGNSA. The CDR3, as DNA: TGTGCCAGCAATATAGCGGGATCCGGCGAGCAGTACTTC. Translated, it gives CASNIAGSGEQYF.

This clonotype was detected ten times or more. This chain connects TRBV20-1 to TRBJ2-5; D unresolved. V lost 6 bases and J lost 5, with 7 bases in between. The CDR3 extends over 10 amino acids. Looked up from germline, CDR1 is DFQATT and CDR2 is SNEGSKA (reference sequence). CDR3 protein: CSAVGETQYF. The CDR3 DNA reads as TGCAGTGCCGTCGGGGAGACCCAGTACTTC.

This clonotype was counted ten times or more. The CDR3 loop is CASSLALAGSNEQFF. As DNA, the CDR3 is TGTGCCAGCAGCTTAGCACTAGCGGGAAGCAATGAGCAGTTCTTC. The rearrangement uses TRBV11-2 and TRBJ2-1; 10 positions agree with TRBD2. This CDR3 contains 15 residues. CDR1 and CDR2 from the germline V gene are SGHAT and FQNNGV. The J segment lost 6 bases and the V segment lost 1 base, leaving 3 bases of the junction unmatched.

This clonotype was seen repeatedly, ten times or more. The chain has TRBV29-1 and TRBJ1-1; maybe TRBD1 (5 bases). V gave up 6 bases and J gave up 1 base, with 9 bases separating them. The CDR3 runs to 12 residues. In germline, CDR1 is SQVTM, CDR2 ANQGSEA. The CDR3 DNA reads TGCAGCGTGGGGCAGCAGAACACTGAAGCTTTCTTT. This gives the protein CSVGQQNTEAFF.

The V call is TRBV30, the J call TRBJ1-2, with D uncertain. The V end lost 7 bases, the J end lost 0 bases, and 15 bases lay between the germline ends. The CDR3 totals 14 residues. The germline V gene encodes CDR1 GTSNPN and CDR2 SVGIG (reference sequence). The CDR3 spells CASLNRVTNYGYTF. In DNA, the CDR3 is TGTGCCTCCTTAAATAGGGTCACTAACTATGGCTACACCTTC.

This clonotype was detected many times. J is TRBJ1-1 and V is TRBV11-2; maybe TRBD1 (5 bases). From germline, CDR1 is SGHAT and CDR2 FQNNGV. The length of the CDR3 is 13 residues. V was trimmed by 5 bases and J by 7 bases, leaving 14 bases between them. The CDR3 reads CASSANRDLEAFF. The DNA for the CDR3 is TGTGCCAGCAGCGCGAACCGGGACCTTGAAGCTTTCTTT.

The rearrangement uses TRBV19 and TRBJ2-1, with D perhaps matching TRBD2 (6 bases). Germline V gene sequence: CDR1 LNHDA, CDR2 SQIVND (reference sequence). The V and J ends lost 5 bases and 6 bases respectively, with 26 bases between them. The CDR3 has 18 residues. The CDR3 bases are TGTGCCAGTAGTCCCGAAGGGGTTCGCGGGGCCGGGCGCAATGAGCAGTTCTTC. This translates into CASSPEGVRGAGRNEQFF.

This clonotype was counted once. V usage is TRBV2 and J usage is TRBJ2-3; D possibly corresponds to TRBD1 (6 bases). V lost 9 bases and J 1 base, leaving 14 bases between the germline ends. Germline V gene data show CDR1 as SNHLY and CDR2 as FYNNEI. The CDR3 loop spans 14 amino acids. DNA for the CDR3: TGTGCCAGAGCTGGGGACACAGGCACAGATACGCAGTATTTT. Translation gives CARAGDTGTDTQYF.

This clonotype has at least ten counts. The chain employs TRBV11-2 and TRBJ2-1, with D unclear. Germline CDR1 and CDR2: SGHAT and FQNNGV. V dropped 0 bases and J dropped 10 bases, with 4 bases sitting between them. The CDR3 consists of 11 residues. DNA for the CDR3: TGTGCCAGCAGCTTAGATCGGGAGCAGTTCTTC. Translation: CASSLDREQFF.

This clonotype was seen at least ten times. The chain carries TRBV19 and TRBJ2-5, with D perhaps matching TRBD1 (5 bases). The CDR3 totals 14 residues. The germline V gene has CDR1 LNHDA and CDR2 SQIVND (reference sequence). Trimming shortened V by 3 bases and J by 3 bases, and 11 bases separated the two germline ends. CDR3 sequence reads: CASSISREEETQYF. CDR3 nucleotides: TGTGCCAGTAGTATTTCCAGGGAAGAAGAGACCCAGTACTTC.

For this clonotype: One base away lies a much larger clone, so this may be a sequencing read error. CDR3 DNA: TGTGGCAGCAGCGGACAATTTAACACTGAAGCTTTCTTT. This codes for CGSSGQFNTEAFF. The chain has TRBV2 and TRBJ1-1; a weak D match, TRBD1 (5 bases). Germline V gene lookup returns CDR1 SNHLY and CDR2 FYNNEI. The CDR3 is 13 residues long.

This clonotype was counted between two and nine times. The J gene is TRBJ2-1, the V gene TRBV5-1, with 9 positions matching TRBD1. The CDR3 spans 15 residues. CDR1 and CDR2 from the germline V gene are SGHRS and YFSETQ. With V trimmed by 6 bases and J by 5 bases, 9 bases remained unmatched. Here the CDR3 reads CASTQGTGWNNEQFF. The CDR3 coding sequence is TGCGCCAGCACCCAAGGGACAGGGTGGAACAATGAGCAGTTCTTC.

About this clonotype: Possible read error: a much larger clone is one base away. This chain joins TRBV28 and TRBJ2-5, with TRBD1 as a possible D gene (5 bases). The germline CDR1 and CDR2 sequences are MDHEN and SYDVKM. This CDR3 has 13 amino acids. CDR3 bases: TGTGTCAGCATGAAGGGGCTTGGGGAGACCCAGTACTTC. Amino acids: CVSMKGLGETQYF.

The chain links TRBV9 to TRBJ2-1; D remains ambiguous. This CDR3 region has 14 residues. Between the trimmed V and J ends, which lost 0 bases and 6 bases, there was a span of 10 bases. Germline CDR1 reads SGDLS; CDR2 reads YYNGEE. CDR3 loop: CASSVGGRINEQFF. The DNA of the CDR3 is TGTGCCAGCAGCGTAGGAGGTAGGATCAATGAGCAGTTCTTC.

The rearrangement uses TRBV6-1 and TRBJ2-2; D is unclear. CDR1 and CDR2 from the germline V gene are MNHNS and SASEGT. The V gene lost 5 bases and the J gene lost 6 bases, with 10 bases spanning the gap. This CDR3 is 13 amino acids long. This CDR3 reads CASSPSVPGELFF. The CDR3 DNA reads as TGTGCCAGCAGTCCGAGTGTGCCCGGGGAGCTGTTTTTT.

The sample holds a few counts of this clonotype. The chain links TRBV6-1 to TRBJ2-7, with D hard to call. The CDR3 is made up of 13 amino acids. V lost 1 base to trimming and J lost 5 bases, with 9 bases between them. In germline, CDR1 is MNHNS, CDR2 SASEGT. CDR3 residues: CASSEEAGDEQYF. The DNA for the CDR3 is TGTGCCAGCAGTGAAGAGGCAGGAGACGAGCAGTACTTC.

The chain couples TRBV24-1 to TRBJ2-5; 7 nucleotides match TRBD2. The CDR3 length is 15 residues. Germline trimming cut 4 bases from V and 5 bases from J; bases unmatched to any gene: 9. Germline values: CDR1 KGHDR, CDR2 SFDVKD. The CDR3 here is CATSDPSGRGETQYF. For the CDR3, the DNA is TGTGCCACCAGTGACCCCTCAGGGCGGGGGGAGACCCAGTACTTC.